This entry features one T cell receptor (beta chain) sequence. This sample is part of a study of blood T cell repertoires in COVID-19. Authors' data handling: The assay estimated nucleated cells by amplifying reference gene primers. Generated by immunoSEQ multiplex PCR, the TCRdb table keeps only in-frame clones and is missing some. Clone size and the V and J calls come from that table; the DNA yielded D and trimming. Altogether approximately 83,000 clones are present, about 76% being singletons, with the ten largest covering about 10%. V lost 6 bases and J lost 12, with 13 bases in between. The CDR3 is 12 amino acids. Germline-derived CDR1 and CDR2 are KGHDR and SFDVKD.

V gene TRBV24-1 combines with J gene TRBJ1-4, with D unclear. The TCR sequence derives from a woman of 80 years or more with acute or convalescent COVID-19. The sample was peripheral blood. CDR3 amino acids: CATSLDEGELFF. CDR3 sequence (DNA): TGTGCCACCAGTCTCGACGAGGGTGAACTGTTTTTT.